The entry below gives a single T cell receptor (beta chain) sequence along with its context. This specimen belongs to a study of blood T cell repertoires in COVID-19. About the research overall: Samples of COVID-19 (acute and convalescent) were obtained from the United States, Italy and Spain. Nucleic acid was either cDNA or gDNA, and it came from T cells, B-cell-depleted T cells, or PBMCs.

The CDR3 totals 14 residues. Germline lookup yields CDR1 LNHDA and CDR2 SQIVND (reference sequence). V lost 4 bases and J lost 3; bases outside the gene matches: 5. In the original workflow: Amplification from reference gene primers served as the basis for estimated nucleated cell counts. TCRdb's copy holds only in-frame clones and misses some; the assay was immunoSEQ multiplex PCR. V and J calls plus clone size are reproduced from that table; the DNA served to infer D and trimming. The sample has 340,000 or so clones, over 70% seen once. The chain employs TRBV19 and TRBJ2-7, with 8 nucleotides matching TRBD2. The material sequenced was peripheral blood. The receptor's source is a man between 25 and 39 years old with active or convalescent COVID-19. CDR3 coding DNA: TGTGCCAGTAGTACGGGACTAGACATCTACGAGCAGTACTTC. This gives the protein CASSTGLDIYEQYF.